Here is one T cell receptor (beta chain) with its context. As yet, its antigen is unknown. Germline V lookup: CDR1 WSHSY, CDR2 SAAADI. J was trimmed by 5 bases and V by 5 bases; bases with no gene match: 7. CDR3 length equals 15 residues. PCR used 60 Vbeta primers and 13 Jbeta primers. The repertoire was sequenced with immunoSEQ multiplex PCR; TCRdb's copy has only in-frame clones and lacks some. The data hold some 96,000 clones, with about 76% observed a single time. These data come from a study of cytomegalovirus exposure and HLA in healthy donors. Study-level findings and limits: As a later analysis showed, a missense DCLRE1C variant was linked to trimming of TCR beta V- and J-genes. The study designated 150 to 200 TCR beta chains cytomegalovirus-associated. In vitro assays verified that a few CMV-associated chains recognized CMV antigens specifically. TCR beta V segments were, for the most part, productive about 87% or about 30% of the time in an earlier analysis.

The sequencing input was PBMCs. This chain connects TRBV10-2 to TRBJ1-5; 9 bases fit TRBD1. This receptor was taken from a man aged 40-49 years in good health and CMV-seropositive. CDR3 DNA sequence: TGCGCCAGCAGTTACCGGGACAGGGCTGATCAGCCCCAGCATTTT. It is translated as CASSYRDRADQPQHF.